What follows describes a single TCR beta chain. No antigen is known for it. Germline V gives CDR1 SGHTA, CDR2 FQGNSA. The CDR3 covers 14 residues. V shed 2 bases and J shed 4 bases, with 8 bases lying between them. The data derive from a study of T cell repertoires in cytomegalovirus infection. Study context: Indications of both CMV infection and matching HLA type were provided by public TCR beta signatures.

Study-level results: Within the response measured ex vivo, HLA-C-restricted CMV-specific TCR beta clonotypes were dominant.

One entry per CDR3 protein, called by TCRdb with MiXCR from the reads. The table lists approximately 180,000 distinct CDR3 sequences, about 18% of them singletons, with approximately 25% in the top ten. The chain carries TRBV7-2 and TRBJ2-2; the D gene is possibly TRBD1 (5 bases). The receptor was derived from a human donor in good health (CMV status not recorded). Some clones in this sample may be carry-over from other donors' samples. The specimen was CD8+ T cells from PBMCs. DNA of the CDR3: TGTGCCAGCAGCTTACAGGGATTCACCGGGGAGCTGTTTTTT. Translating gives CASSLQGFTGELFF.